These 21 T cell receptor beta chains share one sample of origin, sequenced in a study of cytomegalovirus exposure and HLA in healthy donors. Both 60 Vbeta primers and 13 Jbeta primers went into the PCR. The data were produced by immunoSEQ multiplex PCR, yet TCRdb's version contains in-frame clones alone and is incomplete. The sample data list 90,000 to 130,000 clones. The sequenced sample was PBMCs. These receptors were taken from a man aged 35-49 years in good health and CMV-seropositive.

The CDR3 loop is CASSLAVGGGTDTQYF. DNA for the CDR3: TGTGCCAGCAGCTTAGCGGTCGGAGGTGGGACAGATACGCAGTATTTT. The chain carries TRBV7-2 and TRBJ2-3; a weak D match, TRBD2 (5 bases). The V end lost 0 bases, the J end lost 3 bases, and 13 bases lay between the germline ends. There are 16 residues in the CDR3. Per germline, CDR1 SGHTA and CDR2 FQGNSA.

The V call is TRBV5-1, the J call TRBJ1-2; TRBD1 matches at 7 bases. The V gene end was trimmed by 2 bases and the J gene end by 4 bases; junction bases not matched to a gene: 5. CDR1 is SGHRS and CDR2 is YFSETQ in the germline V gene. The CDR3 spans 14 residues. The DNA of the CDR3 is TGCGCCAGCAGCTTTACCGGGACAGCCTATGGCTACACCTTC. Translating it yields CASSFTGTAYGYTF.

The chain is built from TRBV5-1 and TRBJ2-7, with TRBD1 matching 8 bases. Germline lookup yields CDR1 SGHRS and CDR2 YFSETQ. Trimming at V came to 4 bases and at J to 2 bases, leaving 8 bases not matched to a gene. This CDR3 comprises 15 residues. The CDR3 DNA sequence: TGCGCCAGCAGCACGCGGACAGGGAGCCCCTACGAGCAGTACTTC. Translating it yields CASSTRTGSPYEQYF.

The V call is TRBV7-2, the J call TRBJ2-3; 11 nucleotides match TRBD2. The trim removed 5 bases at V and 3 bases at J, leaving 13 bases unmatched. The germline CDR1 and CDR2 sequences are SGHTA and FQGNSA. The CDR3 covers 18 residues. This CDR3 reads CASSRRASGRWGTDTQYF. In DNA form, the CDR3 reads TGTGCCAGCAGCCGAAGGGCTAGCGGGAGGTGGGGGACAGATACGCAGTATTTT.

The J gene is TRBJ2-1, the V gene TRBV7-9, with 8 nucleotides matching TRBD2. The trim removed 4 bases at V and 8 bases at J, leaving 10 bases unmatched. Per germline, CDR1 SEHNR and CDR2 FQNEAQ (reference sequence). CDR3 length: 15 residues. As DNA, the CDR3 is TGTGCCAGCAGCTCCATAGCGGGGTCAAGAGATGAGCAGTTCTTC. Translating gives CASSSIAGSRDEQFF.

The V gene is TRBV5-4, the J gene TRBJ2-1; 11 nucleotides align to TRBD2. Losses at the gene ends were 4 bases for V and 2 bases for J; bases not matched to a gene: 2. Germline CDR1 reads SGHNT; CDR2 reads YYREEE (reference sequence). The CDR3 length is 15 residues. This CDR3 is CASSLSGGAYNEQFF. As DNA, the CDR3 is TGTGCCAGCAGCCTTAGCGGGGGGGCCTACAATGAGCAGTTCTTC.

The chain joins TRBV28 to TRBJ1-2; 8 bases match TRBD1. CDR3 length equals 13 residues. J lost 4 bases, V lost 10 bases, and 8 bases had no gene match. CDR1 and CDR2 (germline): MDHEN, SYDVKM. DNA of the CDR3: TGTGCCATCTCCCGGGACAGGATCTATGGCTACACCTTC. This translates into CAISRDRIYGYTF.

The J gene is TRBJ2-5, the V gene TRBV9; D is ambiguous. Deletions cut 3 bases from V and 2 bases from J, with 5 bases between. Germline loops: CDR1 SGDLS, CDR2 YYNGEE. The CDR3 is 12 residues long. CDR3 DNA sequence: TGTGCCAGCAGCGCGCTACAAGAGACCCAGTACTTC. It yields the protein CASSALQETQYF.

This rearrangement joins TRBV5-1 to TRBJ2-5, with D possibly being TRBD1 (7 bases). CDR3 length equals 14 residues. Trimming shortened V by 4 bases and J by 5 bases, and 15 bases separated the two germline ends. The germline CDR1 and CDR2 sequences are SGHRS and YFSETQ. CDR3 residues: CASSPGGGRETQYF. CDR3 nucleotides: TGCGCCAGCAGCCCTGGAGGGGGCCGGGAGACCCAGTACTTC.

The V gene is TRBV25-1, the J gene TRBJ2-1; D call uncertain. Germline V lookup: CDR1 MGHDK, CDR2 SYGVNS. This CDR3 is 14 amino acids long. V shed 3 bases and J shed 8 bases, with 14 bases lying between them. The CDR3 loop is CASSESSVRDEQFF. CDR3 nucleotides: TGTGCCAGCAGTGAGTCAAGCGTCCGGGATGAGCAGTTCTTC.

The V and J genes are TRBV5-4 and TRBJ2-1, with 8 bases aligning to TRBD1. The ends lost 5 bases at V and 5 bases at J; junction bases unmatched: 12. CDR3 size: 16 residues. The germline V gene encodes CDR1 SGHNT and CDR2 YYREEE (reference sequence). The CDR3 reads CASRRGQGPGDNEQFF. The CDR3 region has the DNA TGTGCCAGCAGGCGAGGACAGGGCCCTGGGGACAATGAGCAGTTCTTC.

The chain joins TRBV7-2 to TRBJ2-4, with a tentative D call TRBD2 (5 bases). CDR1 is SGHTA and CDR2 is FQGNSA in the germline V gene. The CDR3 is 15 residues long. Trimming left V 1 base short and J 9 bases short, with 16 bases between. DNA for the CDR3: TGTGCCAGCAGCTTAGGAGGGCCCCTCAATGGCATTCAGTACTTC. Protein sequence: CASSLGGPLNGIQYF.

The V and J genes are TRBV7-9 and TRBJ1-2, with TRBD1 matching over 7 bases. Germline-derived CDR1 and CDR2 are SEHNR and FQNEAQ (reference sequence). The CDR3 loop spans 13 amino acids. Trimming removed 4 bases from V and 9 bases from J; junction bases left unmatched: 8. CDR3 region: CASSSAGTESYTF. CDR3 DNA: TGTGCCAGCAGCTCCGCCGGGACAGAGAGCTACACCTTC.

The V call is TRBV5-6, the J call TRBJ2-3; no clear D. Trimming pared 1 base from V and 6 bases from J, leaving 12 bases between. The CDR3 consists of 14 residues. Germline V gene sequence: CDR1 SGHDT, CDR2 YYEEEE. CDR3 in amino acids: CASSLNPRSDTQYF. CDR3 sequence (DNA): TGTGCCAGCAGCTTGAATCCCCGGTCGGATACGCAGTATTTT. The full variable domain, completed using reference TRBV5-6 and TRBJ2-3, is DAGVTQSPTHLIKTRGQQVTLRCSPKSGHDTVSWYQQALGQGPQFIFQYYEEEERQRGNFPDRFSGHQFPNYSSELNVNALLLGDSALYLCASSLNPRSDTQYFGPGTRLTVL.

The chain is built from TRBV28 and TRBJ1-5, with D hard to call. This CDR3 region has 12 residues. In germline, CDR1 is MDHEN, CDR2 SYDVKM. Trimming left V 3 bases short and J 9 bases short, with 9 bases between. DNA of the CDR3: TGTGCCAGCAGTTTGCCTCGGGGGCCCCAGCATTTT. Amino acid sequence: CASSLPRGPQHF. The full variable domain, its missing parts supplied by reference TRBV28 and TRBJ1-5, is DVKVTQSSRYLVKRTGEKVFLECVQDMDHENMFWYRQDPGLGLRLIYFSYDVKMKEKGDIPEGYSVSREKKERFSLILESASTNQTSMYLCASSLPRGPQHFGDGTRLSIL.

CDR3 DNA: TGTGCCAGCAGTTCCAGGACAGGCGTGGGTAACACTGAAGCTTTCTTT. Residues: CASSSRTGVGNTEAFF. V gene TRBV28 combines with J gene TRBJ1-1, with TRBD1 matching 7 bases. CDR1 is MDHEN, CDR2 SYDVKM, per germline. Trimming at V came to 4 bases and at J to 2 bases, leaving 10 bases not matched to a gene. The CDR3 is 16 residues long.

The gene calls are TRBV6-4 and TRBJ2-2, with 8 positions matching TRBD1. From germline, CDR1 is MRHNA and CDR2 SNTAGT. CDR3 length: 14 amino acids. The V and J ends lost 2 bases and 5 bases, in that order; junction bases with no gene match: 1. The CDR3 DNA sequence: TGTGCCAGCAGTGACCGGACAGGGACCGGGGAGCTGTTTTTT. Translated: CASSDRTGTGELFF.

The chain recombines TRBV2 with TRBJ2-3, with TRBD2 matching 7 bases. Germline trimming cut 8 bases from V and 2 bases from J; bases unmatched to any gene: 10. The CDR3 is made up of 15 amino acids. In germline, CDR1 is SNHLY, CDR2 FYNNEI. The DNA for the CDR3 is TGTGCCAGCTGCGCAGGGACTACACACACAGATACGCAGTATTTT. Protein: CASCAGTTHTDTQYF.

The chain employs TRBV19 and TRBJ1-2; 7 bases are a match to TRBD1. The CDR3 totals 13 residues. CDR1 and CDR2 (germline): LNHDA, SQIVND (reference sequence). V gave up 7 bases and J gave up 8 bases; unmatched junction bases: 10. CDR3 in amino acids: CASIPSGTDGYTF. In nucleotides, the CDR3 is TGTGCCAGTATCCCATCTGGGACAGACGGCTACACCTTC.

CDR3 residues: CASVLLGSGNEQFF. CDR3 in DNA: TGTGCCAGCGTATTGTTGGGCTCTGGCAATGAGCAGTTCTTC. V usage is TRBV5-6 and J usage is TRBJ2-1; D unresolved. This CDR3 has 14 amino acids. V was shortened by 7 bases and J by 6 bases, with 17 bases between the two germline ends. The V gene's germline CDR1 is SGHDT and CDR2 YYEEEE.

V is TRBV6-1 and J is TRBJ2-5; 11 bases agree with TRBD2. The CDR3 covers 16 residues. Germline V CDR1 and CDR2: MNHNS, SASEGT. Trimming cost V 3 bases and J 3 bases; bases outside gene matches: 6. The DNA for the CDR3 is TGTGCCAGCAGTGATAGTCTGACTAGCGGGGAAGAGACCCAGTACTTC. Protein: CASSDSLTSGEETQYF.